This TCR beta chain was retrieved from a study of blood T cells in healthy people across ages. Using a J-beta primer mix together with a sample-barcoded 5' primer, a second PCR was run for roughly 6 to 12 cycles. TCRdb redid the calling of the 5' RACE reads with MiXCR, one entry per CDR3 protein. The sample lists 550,000 to 650,000 distinct CDR3 sequences, about 30% seen once, with about 15% in the top ten. This CDR3 spans 12 amino acids. Germline CDR1 reads SGDLS; CDR2 reads YYNGEE. Deletions cut 0 bases from V and 6 bases from J, with 7 bases between. This clonotype was seen ten or more times. Extraction yielded at least 6 micrograms of total RNA per sample.

This receptor was obtained from an elderly woman in good health. The chain is built from TRBV9 and TRBJ2-7; no reliable D call. Sequencing was carried out using blood. The CDR3 bases are TGTGCCAGCAGCGTAGCGGATGGCGAGCAGTACTTC. It is translated as CASSVADGEQYF.